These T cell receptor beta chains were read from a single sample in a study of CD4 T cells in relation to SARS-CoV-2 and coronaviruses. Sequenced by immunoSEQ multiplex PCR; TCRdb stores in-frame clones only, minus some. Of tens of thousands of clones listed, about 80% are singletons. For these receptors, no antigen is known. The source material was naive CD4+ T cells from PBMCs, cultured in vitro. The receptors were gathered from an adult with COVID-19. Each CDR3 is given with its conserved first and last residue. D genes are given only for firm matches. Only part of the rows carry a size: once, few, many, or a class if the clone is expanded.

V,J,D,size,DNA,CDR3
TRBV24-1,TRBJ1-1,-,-,-,CATSDFGTGTFF
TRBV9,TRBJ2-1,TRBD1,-,TGTGCCAGCAGCGCAAGGGACAGTTACTACAATGAGCAGTTCTTC,CASSARDSYYNEQFF
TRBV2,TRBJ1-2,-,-,TGTGCCAGCAGTGAAGCGCCCCGACCCGGCGGCTACACCTTC,CASSEAPRPGGYTF
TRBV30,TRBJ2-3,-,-,TGTGCCTGGAGTGTACGGTTCGATACGCAGTATTTT,CAWSVRFDTQYF
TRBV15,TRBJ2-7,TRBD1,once,TGTGCCACCAGACGACAGGGAGTACCCTACGAGCAGTACTTC,CATRRQGVPYEQYF
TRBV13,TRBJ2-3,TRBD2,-,TGTGCCAGCAGCTCGGGGGGGCCCACAGATACGCAGTATTTT,CASSSGGPTDTQYF
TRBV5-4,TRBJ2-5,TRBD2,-,TGTGCCAGCAGCTTACCACTAGCGGCCCAAGAGACCCAGTACTTC,CASSLPLAAQETQYF
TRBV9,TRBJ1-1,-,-,TGTGCCAGCAGCCCACAGGGGAACACTGAAGCTTTCTTT,CASSPQGNTEAFF
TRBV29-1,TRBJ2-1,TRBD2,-,TGCAGCGTTTATCTCAGGACTAGCGGAAACAATGAGCAGTTCTTC,CSVYLRTSGNNEQFF
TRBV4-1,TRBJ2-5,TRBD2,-,TGCGCCAGCAGCCAAGCGGTGTGGACTAGCGGGAGTGTTTTAGAGACCCAGTACTTC,CASSQAVWTSGSVLETQYF
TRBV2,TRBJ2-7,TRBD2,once,TGTGCCAGCACTGGACTAGCGGGAAAGTCCTACGAGCAGTACTTC,CASTGLAGKSYEQYF
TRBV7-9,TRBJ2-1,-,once,TGTGCCAGCAGGATTTACCTCGACAATGAGCAGTTCTTC,CASRIYLDNEQFF
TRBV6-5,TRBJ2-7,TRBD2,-,TGTGCCAGCACCGCTAGCGGGATGGTTGCCTACGAGCAGTACTTC,CASTASGMVAYEQYF
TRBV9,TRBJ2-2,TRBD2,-,TGTGCCAGCAGCCCCTTACTAGCGGGAGGCCACGGGGAGCTGTTTTTT,CASSPLLAGGHGELFF
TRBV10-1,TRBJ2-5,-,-,TGCGCCAGCAGTGAGACTCTGGAGGGAGAGACCCAGTACTTC,CASSETLEGETQYF
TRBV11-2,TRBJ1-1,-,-,TGTGCCAGCAGCTTTGCCGTCCTGAACACTGAAGCTTTCTTT,CASSFAVLNTEAFF
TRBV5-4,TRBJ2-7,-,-,TGTGCCAGCAGCGCACCCTCCGAAAAGAGCTCCTACGAGCAGTACTTC,CASSAPSEKSSYEQYF
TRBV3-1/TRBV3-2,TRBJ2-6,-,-,TGTGCCAGCAGCCATTGGCGGGGGGGACAGGGCAACGTCCTGACTTTC,CASSHWRGGQGNVLTF
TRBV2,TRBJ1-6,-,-,TGTGCCAGCAGTGAAAGGGGAGGTGGTAATTCACCCCTCCACTTT,CASSERGGGNSPLHF
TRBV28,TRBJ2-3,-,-,TGTGCCAGCAGTACTCTAGGGGCTACTAGGGATACGCAGTATTTT,CASSTLGATRDTQYF
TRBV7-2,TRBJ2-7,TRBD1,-,TGTGCCAGCAGTATACGGGACAGCTACTACGAGCAGTACTTC,CASSIRDSYYEQYF
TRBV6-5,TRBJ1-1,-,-,TGTGCCAGCAGTTACAAGTTGGGGGCCAGGAAAATTGAAGCTTTCTTT,CASSYKLGARKIEAFF
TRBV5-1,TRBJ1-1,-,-,TGCGCCAGCAGCTTGGGACACTCCGAGGGAGGCACTGAAGCTTTCTTT,CASSLGHSEGGTEAFF
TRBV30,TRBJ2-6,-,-,TGTGCCGGGAGACCAGTAACTGGGGCCAACGTCCTGACTTTC,CAGRPVTGANVLTF
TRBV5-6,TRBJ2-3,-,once,TGTGCCAGCAGCGATTCGGGAAGGACAGATACGCAGTATTTT,CASSDSGRTDTQYF
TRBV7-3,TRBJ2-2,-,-,TGTGCCAGCAGCTTAAGTGGCAGGGTCGGCACCGGGGAGCTGTTTTTT,CASSLSGRVGTGELFF
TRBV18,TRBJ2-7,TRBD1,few,TGTGCCAGCTCACGACAGGGGGACGAGCAGTACTTC,CASSRQGDEQYF
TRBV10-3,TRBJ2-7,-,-,TGTGCCATCAGAATGACTAAAGGTTCCCACGAGCAGTACTTC,CAIRMTKGSHEQYF
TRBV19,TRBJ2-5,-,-,TGTGCCAGTAGTACAGGAGGCAGGGACTTCGGGGAGACCCAGTACTTC,CASSTGGRDFGETQYF
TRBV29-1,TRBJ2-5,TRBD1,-,TGCAGCGTTGAAGGACAGGGGGCTGTAGGGGAGACCCAGTACTTC,CSVEGQGAVGETQYF
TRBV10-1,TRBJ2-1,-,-,TGCGCCAGCAGTGAGTCGGGGGGTTTGTCCCTAGATGAGCAGTTCTTC,CASSESGGLSLDEQFF
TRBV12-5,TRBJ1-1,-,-,TGTGCTAGTGGTTTGGTAACTGGAGGACAGAAGAACACTGAAGCTTTCTTT,CASGLVTGGQKNTEAFF
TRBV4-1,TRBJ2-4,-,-,TGCGCCAGCAGCCGGCCAGGGCGCGACGGGGTAGCCAAAAACATTCAGTACTTC,CASSRPGRDGVAKNIQYF
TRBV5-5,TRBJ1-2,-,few,TGTGCCAGCAGCTTGGCCAAGGGGGACTATGGCTACACCTTC,CASSLAKGDYGYTF
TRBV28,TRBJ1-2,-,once,TGTGCCAGCAGTTTGGTGACGGGCGGCGGCTACACCTTC,CASSLVTGGGYTF
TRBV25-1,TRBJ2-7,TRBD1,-,TGTGCCAGCAGTGAATCTCGGACAGGGTCCTACGAGCAGTACTTC,CASSESRTGSYEQYF